This T cell receptor (beta chain) comes out of a study of blood T cell repertoires in COVID-19 (dated by TCRdb to 2018 to 2021). Notes on the research overall: Collaborator samples came from the United States, Italy and Spain and covered acute and convalescent phases of COVID-19. The material from the prospective study consisted of cDNA or gDNA derived from T cells, B-cell-depleted T cells, or PBMCs. Subjects who had been exposed to COVID-19, were actively infected with it, or had recovered from it provided the deeply sampled blood TCRbeta repertoires that made up the dataset. The repertoires were made available in a free public database intended to serve as a resource for research on the immune response to SARS-CoV-2. Samples were obtained from the ongoing ImmuneRACE study (first 160 participants) and from about 1,300 subjects provided by 6 global collaborators. A de-identified subject ID, COVID-19 status, age in years and sex were almost always included in the sample metadata. Where available, HLA class I and class II types were obtained from metadata supplied by the sample provider rather than from assay-based typing. Overall results and qualifications from the work: The amount of clinical and demographic metadata varied by source and participant and was provided uncurated.

After removal of 6 bases from V and 7 bases from J, the junction retains 2 bases not matched to a gene. Measured from the cysteine to the phenylalanine, the CDR3 is 12 residues long. This entry keeps only the CDR3 DNA: 36 bases, framed from base 1. From a lookup of the germline V gene, CDR1 and CDR2 are SNHLY and FYNNEI. Comment on this clone: Its antigen remains undetermined. No much larger clone exists at a distance of one base, and base qualities are not known. This same CDR3 is encoded by further DNA sequences in the sample.

Each collaborating institution followed its own protocols to collect whole blood in K2EDTA tubes. Collaborator samples were shipped for TCRbeta analysis as frozen whole blood, isolated PBMCs, or DNA extracted from either sample type. TCRbeta CDR3 regions were amplified from genomic DNA using the immunoSEQ Assay, a bias-controlled multiplex PCR. The authors processed their data as follows. Within the assay, amplification of reference gene primers was used to estimate how many nucleated cells each sample contained. Sequence reads were collapsed and filtered to measure the absolute abundance of every unique TCRbeta CDR3 rearrangement. For each sample, productive Simpson clonality was calculated as the square root of Simpson's diversity index across productive rearrangements. In its TCRdb copy, this immuneACCESS table keeps in-frame sequences only and misses some clones. Where compared with another copy, unresolved V genes explain less than half of these, and the others have no known cause. V, J and clone size are taken as reported in that table, and D and trimming were inferred from the DNA itself. Present in this sample are 40,000 to 45,000 clones, about 88% of which were seen just once. The ten largest clones represent 6.2% of the sample.

The rearranged chain carries TRBV2 and TRBJ2-7, with 11 bases aligning to TRBD1. This receptor was taken from a human donor in a cohort sampled during active COVID-19. The sample consisted of peripheral blood. The CDR3 loop reads CASSGTGGEQYF. The DNA sequence reads TGTGCCAGCAGCGGGACAGGGGGAGAGCAGTACTTC.